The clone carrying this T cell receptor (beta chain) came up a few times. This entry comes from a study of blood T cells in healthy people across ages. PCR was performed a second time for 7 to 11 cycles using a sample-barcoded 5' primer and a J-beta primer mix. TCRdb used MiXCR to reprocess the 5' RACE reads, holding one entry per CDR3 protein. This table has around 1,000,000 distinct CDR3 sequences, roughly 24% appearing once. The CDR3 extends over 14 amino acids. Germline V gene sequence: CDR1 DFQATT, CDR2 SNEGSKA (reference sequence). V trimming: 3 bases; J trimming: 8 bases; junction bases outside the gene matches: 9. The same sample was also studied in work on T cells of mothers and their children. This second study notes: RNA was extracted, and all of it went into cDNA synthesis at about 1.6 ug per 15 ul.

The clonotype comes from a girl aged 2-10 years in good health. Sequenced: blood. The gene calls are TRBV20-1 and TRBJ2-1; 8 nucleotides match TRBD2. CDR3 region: CSARPGTSEYEQFF. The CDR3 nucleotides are TGCAGTGCTAGGCCTGGGACTAGTGAGTATGAGCAGTTCTTC.